This T cell receptor (beta chain) was identified in a study of shared clonotypes between healthy human individuals. The overall study: For every donor, three CD4 naive, three CD4 memory, two CD8 naive and one CD8 memory plates were used.

The study, taken as a whole, reports: It was observed that roughly 5.1% of naive CD4 clonotypes were shared across a handful of donors.

As regards this clone: Its target is unknown.

It was CD45RO-negative cells, positively selected for CCR7, that made up naive CD8 cells, with terminally differentiated effector memory CD45RA+ cells excluded. The healthy adult donors were HIV-negative and reported no recent acute infections or vaccinations. Researchers divided each subset's genomic DNA evenly across several immunoSEQ plates. TCRdb keeps only in-frame clones here, not all; method: immunoSEQ multiplex PCR. Here the sample spans 2 million to 2.5 million clones, about 94% being singletons. This clonotype was sampled from a man aged 18-30 years in good health. What was sequenced was naive CD8+ T cells sorted from blood.

CDR3 bases: TGTGCCAGCAGCTCCCCGGACAGGGACTACAATGAGCAGTTCTTC. This codes for CASSSPDRDYNEQFF. V and J are TRBV7-9 and TRBJ2-1; TRBD1 matches at 8 bases. J lost 3 bases, V lost 4 bases, and 5 bases had no gene match. The CDR3 has 15 residues. The germline V gene has CDR1 SEHNR and CDR2 FQNEAQ (reference sequence).